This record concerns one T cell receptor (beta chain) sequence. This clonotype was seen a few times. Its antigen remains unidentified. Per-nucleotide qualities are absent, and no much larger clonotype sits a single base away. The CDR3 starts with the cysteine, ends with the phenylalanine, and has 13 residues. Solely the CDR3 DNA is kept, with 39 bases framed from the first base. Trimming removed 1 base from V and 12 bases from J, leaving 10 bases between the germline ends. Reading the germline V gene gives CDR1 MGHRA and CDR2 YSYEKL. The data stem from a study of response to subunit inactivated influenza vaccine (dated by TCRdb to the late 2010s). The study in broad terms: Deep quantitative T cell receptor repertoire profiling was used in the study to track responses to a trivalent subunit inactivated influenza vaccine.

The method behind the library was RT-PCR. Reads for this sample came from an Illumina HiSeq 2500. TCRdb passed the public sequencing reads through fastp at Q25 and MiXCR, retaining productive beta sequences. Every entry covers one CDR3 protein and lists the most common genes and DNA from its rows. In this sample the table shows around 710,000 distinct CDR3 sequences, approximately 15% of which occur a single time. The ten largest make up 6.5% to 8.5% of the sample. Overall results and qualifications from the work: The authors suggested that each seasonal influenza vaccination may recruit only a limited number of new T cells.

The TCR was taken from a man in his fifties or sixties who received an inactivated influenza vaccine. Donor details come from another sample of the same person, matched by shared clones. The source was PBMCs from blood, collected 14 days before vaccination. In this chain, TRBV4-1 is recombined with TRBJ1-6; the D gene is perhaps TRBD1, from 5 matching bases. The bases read TGCGCCAGCAGCCAAGTTAGGGGAGAACCCCTCCACTTT. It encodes CASSQVRGEPLHF.